What follows are 14 T cell receptor beta chains derived from one specimen sequenced in a study of shared clonotypes between healthy human individuals. Sequencing used immunoSEQ multiplex PCR; TCRdb keeps in-frame clones, though not all of them. The profile shows hundreds of thousands of clones, around 73% of them singletons. Sequencing input: memory CD4+ T cells sorted from blood. Indicated subset: CD45RA-negative fraction. The receptors were gathered from a woman between 25 and 40 years old in good health.

V gene TRBV19 combines with J gene TRBJ1-3; D not certain. Germline loops: CDR1 LNHDA, CDR2 SQIVND (reference sequence). V shed 7 bases and J shed 0 bases, with 25 bases lying between them. The CDR3 runs 19 residues. The CDR3 DNA is TGTGCCAGTATGGGTTTCGGAGGGCTAGGTTACTCCTCTGGAAACACCATATATTTT. It encodes CASMGFGGLGYSSGNTIYF.

This chain links TRBV15 with TRBJ1-4; 8 bases are a match to TRBD1. The ends lost 4 bases at V and 8 bases at J; junction bases unmatched: 6. The V gene's germline CDR1 is LNHNV and CDR2 YYDKDF (reference sequence). The CDR3 covers 14 residues. This CDR3 reads CATSTTGDGEKLFF. As DNA, the CDR3 is TGTGCCACCAGCACGACAGGGGACGGGGAAAAACTGTTTTTT.

The chain links TRBV6-8 to TRBJ2-7; D may be TRBD2 (6 bases). Germline assignment: CDR1 MNHGY and CDR2 SAAAGT. The CDR3 spans 15 residues. V lost 5 bases and J lost 2, with 16 bases in between. CDR3 region: CASSTTSWETYEQYF. The CDR3, as DNA: TGTGCCAGCAGTACCACTAGCTGGGAGACCTACGAGCAGTACTTC.

This clone showed up just a few times. The chain has TRBV6-1 and TRBJ1-2; 7 bases map to TRBD1. Looked up from germline, CDR1 is MNHNS and CDR2 is SASEGT. This CDR3 region has 14 residues. Germline trimming cut 6 bases from V and 1 base from J; bases unmatched to any gene: 5. CDR3 sequence reads: CASSPDRINYGYTF. The CDR3 nucleotides read TGTGCCAGCAGCCCGGACAGGATTAACTATGGCTACACCTTC.

The DNA of the CDR3 is TGTGCCAGTAGTGCCTGGACTGGCAGCACAGATACGCAGTATTTT. Translating gives CASSAWTGSTDTQYF. The chain has TRBV19 and TRBJ2-3; perhaps TRBD2 as D (5 bases). The V gene lost 5 bases and the J gene lost 0 bases, with 12 bases spanning the gap. CDR1 and CDR2 from the germline V gene are LNHDA and SQIVND (reference sequence). The CDR3 length is 15 residues. Combining the CDR3 with reference TRBV19 and TRBJ2-3 gives the whole variable domain DGGITQSPKYLFRKEGQNVTLSCEQNLNHDAMYWYRQDPGQGLRLIYYSQIVNDFQKGDIAEGYSVSREKKESFPLTVTSAQKNPTAFYLCASSAWTGSTDTQYFGPGTRLTVL.

This clone has a handful of counts. The CDR3 DNA is TGCGCCAGCAGCTTTACAGGGGGCCGCGAGCAGTACTTC. Protein: CASSFTGGREQYF. This chain links TRBV5-1 with TRBJ2-7, with 9 bases matching TRBD1. The V and J ends lost 2 bases and 6 bases, in that order; junction bases with no gene match: 3. From germline, CDR1 is SGHRS and CDR2 YFSETQ. The CDR3 covers 13 residues.

The chain employs TRBV14 and TRBJ1-2; 7 nucleotides match TRBD1. Germline CDR1 and CDR2: SGHDN and FVKESK. This CDR3 is built from 14 residues. Trimming cost V 4 bases and J 4 bases; bases outside gene matches: 6. CDR3 coding DNA: TGTGCCAGCAGCCCCGGACAGGCTTTCTATGGCTACACCTTC. It codes for CASSPGQAFYGYTF.

The V call is TRBV19, the J call TRBJ2-5; 8 bases line up with TRBD2. The V and J ends lost 9 bases and 5 bases, in that order; junction bases with no gene match: 11. This CDR3 has 14 residues. Germline V CDR1 and CDR2: LNHDA, SQIVND (reference sequence). CDR3 in amino acids: CASGQAGEWETQYF. For the CDR3, the DNA is TGTGCCAGCGGCCAAGCGGGAGAGTGGGAGACCCAGTACTTC.

The chain carries TRBV28 and TRBJ1-2; the D gene is possibly TRBD1 (6 bases). This CDR3 is built from 14 residues. Trimming took off 5 bases at V and 4 bases at J, with 14 bases between the two ends. Germline values: CDR1 MDHEN, CDR2 SYDVKM. The CDR3 nucleotides are TGTGCCAGCAGTATCCAACAGGGTCTCTATGGCTACACCTTC. This codes for CASSIQQGLYGYTF.

V gene TRBV21-1 combines with J gene TRBJ2-3; TRBD2, the table's D call, lacks a check against the DNA. TRBV21-1 is given as a pseudogene. CDR3 length: 15 residues. CDR3 sequence: CASSKRAGGPHTQYF. In nucleotides, the CDR3 is TGTGCCAGCAGCAAACGGGCGGGAGGGCCGCATACGCAGTATTTT.

The V gene is TRBV28, the J gene TRBJ1-2; possible D gene TRBD1, 6 bases. This CDR3 comprises 15 residues. V gave up 6 bases and J gave up 0 bases, with 14 bases separating them. Germline V CDR1 and CDR2: MDHEN, SYDVKM. The CDR3 coding sequence is TGTGCCAGCAGCATCGGGGGGCCTACTAACTATGGCTACACCTTC. Its translation: CASSIGGPTNYGYTF.

This rearrangement joins TRBV23-1 to TRBJ2-5, with D tentatively TRBD2 (5 bases). TRBV23-1 is reported as an ORF; its role is uncertain. V lost 2 bases, J lost 2 bases, and 12 bases lay in between. The CDR3 runs to 15 residues. CDR3 region: CASSQTGLSQETQYF. Here the CDR3 DNA reads TGCGCCAGCAGTCAAACCGGACTCTCACAAGAGACCCAGTACTTC.

The rearrangement links TRBV28 to TRBJ2-3; 10 nucleotides align to TRBD2. There are 16 residues in the CDR3. Unmatched junction bases numbered 7, after V lost 6 bases and J lost 1 base. The germline gives CDR1 MDHEN, CDR2 SYDVKM. Here the CDR3 reads CASSQAGGQGTDTQYF. The CDR3 DNA sequence: TGTGCCAGCAGCCAAGCGGGAGGGCAGGGCACAGATACGCAGTATTTT.

The chain combines TRBV7-2 with TRBJ2-7, with TRBD1 identical over 7 bases. The CDR3 sequence is 15 residues long. CDR1 SGHTA and CDR2 FQGNSA come from the germline V gene. V was pared by 4 bases and J by 9 bases, with 15 bases of the junction left unmatched. The CDR3 is CASSWRGTDPSMQYF. The CDR3 bases are TGTGCCAGCAGCTGGAGAGGGACAGACCCTTCGATGCAGTACTTC.